The rows below give T cell receptor beta chains drawn from one sample of a study of Ad26.COV2.S vaccination and SARS-CoV-2 variants. Sequencing was performed with immunoSEQ multiplex PCR; in TCRdb, only in-frame clones are kept and a portion is missing. The data hold about 330,000 clones, with roughly 90% observed a single time. Here the sequenced sample was peripheral blood, taken in a trial of Ad26.COV2.S vaccine versus placebo. These receptors were collected from a person aged 18 to 59 who received the Ad26.COV2.S COVID-19 vaccine or a placebo. The CDR3 runs from the conserved cysteine through the conserved F or W. The D gene is left open where the match is weak. Clone size appears in some rows only: once, few, many, or a class for an expanded clone.

-	TRBV6-6	-	TRBJ1-1	TGTGCCAGCCTGAGCCGCGAAGCTTTCTTT	CASLSREAFF
-	TRBV5-1	-	TRBJ1-4	TGCGCCAGCAGCCCCCTTGCAACTAATGAAAAACTGTTTTTT	CASSPLATNEKLFF
-	TRBV30	-	TRBJ2-1	TGTGCCTGGAAACAGGGTTGGGGTGAGCAGTTCTTC	CAWKQGWGEQFF
-	TRBV15	TRBD1	TRBJ2-7	TGTGCCACCAGCAGCAGACAGGGGGGTCCCAGAGAGCAGTACTTC	CATSSRQGGPREQYF
-	TRBV18	-	TRBJ2-3	TGTGCCAGCTCGTTAAGTACAGATACGCAGTATTTT	CASSLSTDTQYF
-	TRBV7-9	TRBD1	TRBJ1-1	TGTGCCAGCAGCTCCTGGACAGGGGTTGGGACTGAAGCTTTCTTT	CASSSWTGVGTEAFF
-	TRBV7-6	-	TRBJ2-1	TGTGCCAGCAGCTCAAACAATGAGCAGTTCTTC	CASSSNNEQFF
-	TRBV2	TRBD1	TRBJ2-1	TGTGCCAGCAGCCCAGGACAGGGCTATGAGCAGTTCTTC	CASSPGQGYEQFF
-	TRBV5-5	-	TRBJ2-5	TGTGCCAGCAGCTTCCTAACAGGAATTACTCAAGAGACCCAGTACTTC	CASSFLTGITQETQYF
-	TRBV5-6	TRBD1	TRBJ1-4	TGTGCCGGCCAGACAGGGGGTAATGAAAAACTGTTTTTT	CAGQTGGNEKLFF
-	TRBV3-1/TRBV3-2	-	TRBJ1-2	TGTGCCAGCAGCCAACACACGAACTATGGCTACACCTTC	CASSQHTNYGYTF
-	TRBV2	TRBD1	TRBJ1-5	TGTGCCAGCAGTACCGGACAGGGCTGGCAGCCCCAGCATTTT	CASSTGQGWQPQHF
-	TRBV6-5	-	TRBJ2-5	TGTGCCAGCAGTCGCGGATGGTCGGAGACCCAGTACTTC	CASSRGWSETQYF
-	TRBV3-1/TRBV3-2	-	TRBJ1-5	TGTGCCAGCAGCCAAGCGGGAAGTAATCAGCCCCAGCATTTT	CASSQAGSNQPQHF
-	TRBV18	-	TRBJ2-1	TGTGCCAGCTCACCACCCGGACAGATATACTACAATGAGCAGTTCTTC	CASSPPGQIYYNEQFF
-	TRBV27	-	TRBJ2-1	TGTGCCAGCAGTTTTAGTGTCGACAATGAGCAGTTCTTC	CASSFSVDNEQFF
-	TRBV9	-	TRBJ1-1	TGTGCCAGCAGCGTAGGACCAGGGGACTTTGAAGCTTTCTTT	CASSVGPGDFEAFF
once	TRBV7-9	-	TRBJ2-1	TGTGCCAGCAGCCCACGGACTCAGTTAAATGAGCAGTTCTTC	CASSPRTQLNEQFF
-	TRBV6-6	-	TRBJ2-7	TGTGCCAGCAGTTACGTAACTAGCCGGAGCGAGCAGTACTTC	CASSYVTSRSEQYF
-	TRBV27	-	TRBJ2-5	TGTGCCAGCAGTTCCGCGGGCGCAGGGGAAGAGACCCAGTACTTC	CASSSAGAGEETQYF
-	TRBV12-3/TRBV12-4	-	TRBJ1-1	TGTGCCAGCAGTTTAGGCCCCCGAGCTGAAGCTTTCTTT	CASSLGPRAEAFF
few	TRBV30	TRBD1	TRBJ2-6	TGTGCCTGGAAAAGAGGGGGCTCTAGCTCTGGGGCCAACGTCCTGACTTTC	CAWKRGGSSSGANVLTF
-	TRBV7-9	TRBD2	TRBJ2-2	TGTGCCAGCAGCTCCCAAGCGGGGCCCACCGGGGAGCTGTTTTTT	CASSSQAGPTGELFF
once	TRBV7-6	TRBD1	TRBJ2-2	TGTGCCAGCAGCTGGGGTCAGGGGGTCACCGGGGAGCTGTTTTTT	CASSWGQGVTGELFF
-	TRBV19	-	TRBJ2-3	TGTGCCAGTACCTATGGTGGCACAGATACGCAGTATTTT	CASTYGGTDTQYF
-	TRBV7-9	-	TRBJ1-5	TGTGCCAGCAGCCCCTTGGGCGGCAATCAGCCCCAGCATTTT	CASSPLGGNQPQHF
-	TRBV27	TRBD2	TRBJ2-1	TGTGCCAGCAGTTTCGGAGTAGCGGGAGAATGGTCCTACAATGAGCAGTTCTTC	CASSFGVAGEWSYNEQFF
-	TRBV7-8	TRBD1	TRBJ1-4	TGTGCCAGCAGCCGCACCGGGACAGGTCATGCAACTAATGAAAAACTGTTTTTT	CASSRTGTGHATNEKLFF
few	TRBV6-5	-	TRBJ1-1	TGTGCCAGCAGCTGGACCCAGGACACTGAAGCTTTCTTT	CASSWTQDTEAFF